These 16 T cell receptor beta chains came from one sample sequenced in a study of molecular identifiers for immune sequencing clone quantification. TCRdb re-called the PCR reads with MiXCR, one entry per CDR3 protein. In the table there are about 640,000 distinct CDR3 sequences, nearly 20% of which are singletons. Sequenced: naive CD8+ T cells from blood, with Jurkat cell RNA spiked in. Subset described: FACS-sorted CD8+CD4-CCR7+CD45RA+ naive T cells. The receptor set was obtained from a human donor in good health. Some libraries in this study had Jurkat cell RNA spiked in.

At least ten counts were recorded for this clonotype. The chain carries TRBV7-6 and TRBJ1-1; no reliable D call. The CDR3 has 12 residues. The ends were cut back, 5 bases at V and 5 bases at J, with 9 bases in the middle. CDR1 SGHVS and CDR2 FNYEAQ come from the germline V gene. The chain's CDR3 is CASSPLVTEAFF. The CDR3 nucleotides are TGTGCCAGCAGCCCGCTCGTAACTGAAGCTTTCTTT.

In regard to this clonotype: A much larger clone differs from this one at a single base, so this may be a read error. The CDR3 carries no conserved terminal phenylalanine or tryptophan, so it likely arises from a read error. The chain uses TRBV4-1 and TRBJ2-5, with TRBD2 identical over 8 bases. With 1 base clipped from V and 6 bases from J, the junction kept 10 bases outside the gene matches. CDR1 is MGHRA, CDR2 YSYEKL, per germline. The CDR3 consists of 16 residues. Written as DNA, the CDR3 is TGCGCCAGCAGCCAAGCCGGGGCGGTAGCGGGGCAGACCCAGTACTTA. Protein: CASSQAGAVAGQTQYL.

A few counts support this clonotype. The chain joins TRBV12-3 or TRBV12-4 to TRBJ2-5; 8 nucleotides line up with TRBD2. The CDR3 covers 15 residues. V shed 8 bases and J 5 bases; nucleotides not matched to a gene: 13. The CDR3 DNA sequence: TGTGCCAGCTCCGGCGGGGCGGGGGGACTGGAGACCCAGTACTTC. Translating it yields CASSGGAGGLETQYF.

This clonotype was seen only once. A much larger clone lies one base from this, so it may be a read error. The chain's CDR3 is CAIGAGELTDTRYF. For the CDR3, the DNA is TGTGCCATCGGGGCGGGGGAGCTCACAGATACGCGGTATTTT. The V gene is TRBV10-3, the J gene TRBJ2-3; TRBD2 matches 7 bases. The CDR3 has 14 amino acids. Germline CDR1 is ENHRY and CDR2 is SYGVKD.

This clonotype was counted many times. V is TRBV27 and J is TRBJ1-1, with a weak D call TRBD1 (6 bases). The germline V gene encodes CDR1 MNHEY and CDR2 SMNVEV (reference sequence). The CDR3 runs to 14 residues. Trimming left V 2 bases short and J 1 base short, with 8 bases between. CDR3 region: CASSLEGQNTEAFF. As DNA, the CDR3 is TGTGCCAGCAGTTTAGAGGGACAGAACACTGAAGCTTTCTTT.

This clonotype was counted ten times or more. J is TRBJ2-7 and V is TRBV5-4; the D gene is possibly TRBD2 (6 bases). Germline values: CDR1 SGHNT, CDR2 YYREEE (reference sequence). This CDR3 contains 15 residues. Trimming removed 4 bases from V and 2 bases from J, with 16 bases in between. The CDR3 is CASSPGVGGAYEQYF. The CDR3 bases are TGTGCCAGCAGCCCAGGAGTCGGAGGGGCCTACGAGCAGTACTTC.

This clonotype was seen at least ten times. The chain combines TRBV20-1 with TRBJ2-7; 9 bases agree with TRBD2. Germline V CDR1 and CDR2: DFQATT, SNEGSKA (reference sequence). The CDR3 has 16 amino acids. Trimming removed 0 bases from V and 2 bases from J; junction bases left unmatched: 8. The CDR3 loop reads CSARDSLAGDTYEQYF. The CDR3 coding sequence is TGCAGTGCTAGAGATTCACTAGCGGGCGATACCTACGAGCAGTACTTC.

Ten or more counts support this clonotype. CDR3 nucleotides: TGTGCCAGCAGCGTGACCGGGACTAGCGACACAGATACGCAGTATTTT. Protein: CASSVTGTSDTDTQYF. The chain recombines TRBV7-9 with TRBJ2-3, with 10 bases fitting TRBD2. The V and J ends lost 5 bases and 2 bases, in that order; junction bases with no gene match: 7. The CDR3 totals 16 residues. CDR1 and CDR2 from the germline V gene are SEHNR and FQNEAQ (reference sequence).

This clonotype turned up a few times. The CDR3, as DNA: TGTGCCAGCAGCTTGTTTACGGGAGGGTACCAAGAGACCCAGTACTTC. It encodes CASSLFTGGYQETQYF. The chain links TRBV11-2 to TRBJ2-5; 8 bases match TRBD2. The length of the CDR3 is 16 residues. CDR1 is SGHAT and CDR2 is FQNNGV in the germline V gene. The V gene end was trimmed by 3 bases and the J gene end by 0 bases; junction bases not matched to a gene: 6. Supplemented by reference TRBV11-2 and TRBJ2-5, the full variable domain reads EAGVAQSPRYKIIEKRQSVAFWCNPISGHATLYWYQQILGQGPKLLIQFQNNGVVDDSQLPKDRFSAERLKGVDSTLKIQPAKLEDSAVYLCASSLFTGGYQETQYFGPGTRLLVL.

This clonotype was found a few times. Given a much more abundant clone one base away, this may be a read error. The J gene is TRBJ1-4, the V gene TRBV20-1; D gene uncertain. The V gene's germline CDR1 is DFQATT and CDR2 SNEGSKA (reference sequence). This CDR3 spans 13 amino acids. DNA of the CDR3: TGCAGTGCTAGAGAGACACCTTATGAAAAACTGGTTTTT. Protein product: CSARETPYEKLVF.

As regards this clonotype: A read error may be the cause here, since a much bigger clone is one base away. The V and J genes are TRBV13 and TRBJ2-2; D could derive from TRBD1 or TRBD2 (6 bases each). The CDR3 consists of 18 residues. Germline CDR1 reads PRHDT; CDR2 reads FYEKMQ (reference sequence). The chain's CDR3 is CASSSEHQTGRSAGGLFF. The CDR3 nucleotides read TGTGCCAGCAGCTCCGAACACCAAACAGGGCGGAGTGCCGGGGGGCTGTTTTTT.

This clonotype was seen many times. The chain joins TRBV2 to TRBJ1-4; D may be TRBD1 (6 bases). Germline V gives CDR1 SNHLY, CDR2 FYNNEI. The CDR3 sequence is 15 residues long. V was clipped by 6 bases and J by 3 bases, with 14 bases between them. The CDR3 coding sequence is TGTGCCAGCAGGGAATACAGGGCCTCTAATGAAAAACTGTTTTTT. Translated: CASREYRASNEKLFF.

The J gene is TRBJ2-7, the V gene TRBV5-4, with 9 bases identical to TRBD1. The CDR3 totals 16 residues. Losses at the gene ends were 4 bases for V and 2 bases for J; bases not matched to a gene: 10. Germline V lookup: CDR1 SGHNT, CDR2 YYREEE (reference sequence). This CDR3 is CASSPGTGNKAYEQYF. The CDR3 DNA is TGTGCCAGCAGCCCCGGGACAGGGAATAAGGCCTACGAGCAGTACTTC.

The genes are TRBV11-2 and TRBJ2-5; 7 bases are shared with TRBD2. CDR3 length equals 16 residues. Germline-derived CDR1 and CDR2 are SGHAT and FQNNGV. Losses at the gene ends were 0 bases for V and 5 bases for J; bases not matched to a gene: 9. The CDR3 bases are TGTGCCAGCAGCTTAGAGGGCGGGAGTTGGCGTGAGACCCAGTACTTC. This codes for CASSLEGGSWRETQYF. Drawing the rest from reference TRBV11-2 and TRBJ2-5, the complete variable domain is EAGVAQSPRYKIIEKRQSVAFWCNPISGHATLYWYQQILGQGPKLLIQFQNNGVVDDSQLPKDRFSAERLKGVDSTLKIQPAKLEDSAVYLCASSLEGGSWRETQYFGPGTRLLVL.

Remarks on this clonotype: It may be a read error: a sequence one base away is much more abundant. The chain has TRBV30 and TRBJ1-1, with a tentative D call TRBD1 (6 bases). Germline loops: CDR1 GTSNPN, CDR2 SVGIG (reference sequence). CDR3 size: 15 residues. The CDR3 DNA reads TGTGCCTGGAGTGTACTAGGGGGAGGTAACACTGAAGCTTCCTTT. Protein: CAWSVLGGGNTEASF.

About this clonotype: A much bigger clone sits one base away, suggesting this may be a read error. The rearrangement uses TRBV5-1 and TRBJ2-7; 9 nucleotides agree with TRBD1. This CDR3 spans 14 amino acids. Germline-derived CDR1 and CDR2 are SGHRS and YFSETQ. In nucleotides, the CDR3 is TGCGTCAGCAGCTTGTGGGGACAGGGAGGCGAGCAGTACTTC. Protein product: CVSSLWGQGGEQYF.